The rows below give T cell receptor beta chains drawn from one sample of a study of beta chain features in type 1 diabetes. Sequenced by immunoSEQ multiplex PCR; TCRdb stores in-frame clones only, minus some. The data hold 250,000 or so clones, with about 71% observed a single time. The sequenced sample consisted of naive CD4+ T cells from blood. Receptors were obtained from a man aged 30 to 39 in good health. Both conserved end residues are part of each CDR3. The D gene is left open where the match is weak. Some rows mark clone size as missing; the rest say once, few, many or name a class of expanded clone.

>.|TRBJ2-3|TRBV5-4|.
TGTGCCAGCAGCCCCGTGGACCGTCTTAGGACGCAGTATTTT
CASSPVDRLRTQYF
>.|TRBJ2-7|TRBV21-1|.
TGTGCCAGCTCCCCCTTGGGTTTTCGGTGGGGCGAGCAGTACTTC
CASSPLGFRWGEQYF
>.|TRBJ2-3|TRBV15|.
TGTGCCACCAGCAGACAGGCAGATACGCAGTATTTT
CATSRQADTQYF
>.|TRBJ2-3|TRBV4-2|TRBD1
TGTGCCAGCAGCCAAAGGGTAACAGGGGAACCACAGCAGTATTTT
CASSQRVTGEPQQYF
>.|TRBJ1-5|TRBV30|.
TGTGCCTGGGCAGCTGATAGCAATCAGCCCCAGCATTTT
CAWAADSNQPQHF
>few|TRBJ2-3|TRBV7-9|.
TGTGCCAGCGGGTCAAGAGGGGTTAGCACAGATACGCAGTATTTT
CASGSRGVSTDTQYF
>.|TRBJ1-3|TRBV30|.
TGTGACTGGAAGGGAGAGGGTAGCGGGAGAAACACCATATATTTT
CDWKGEGSGRNTIYF
>.|TRBJ2-1|TRBV7-8|.
TGTGCCAGCAGCTTCCGACCTCAAGGATCCAATGAGCAGTTCTTC
CASSFRPQGSNEQFF
>.|TRBJ2-3|TRBV6-5|TRBD2
TGTGCCAGCAGTTCCACTTTTAGCGGGGCGGGAGATACGCAGTATTTT
CASSSTFSGAGDTQYF
>few|TRBJ2-7|TRBV10-1|.
TGCGCCAGCAGTGAGGACGACTCCTACGAGCAGTACTTC
CASSEDDSYEQYF
>few|TRBJ2-1|TRBV5-8|.
TGTGCCAGCAGCCCTCAGGAGCTAGAGCAGTTCTTC
CASSPQELEQFF
>.|TRBJ1-1|TRBV7-9|.
TGTGCCAGCAGCTCGGCCGGCACTGAAGCTTTCTTT
CASSSAGTEAFF
>.|TRBJ2-1|TRBV30|TRBD2
TGTGCCTGGAGCGTTACTAGCGGTTCCTACAATGAGCAGTTCTTC
CAWSVTSGSYNEQFF
>.|TRBJ1-6|TRBV30|.
TGTGCCTGGGAACGGACTGGCGGGTCACCCCTCCACTTT
CAWERTGGSPLHF
>once|TRBJ2-1|TRBV29-1|TRBD2
TGCAGCGTTGAAGCAGGATCTGGCGGGAGCTCCTACAATGAGCAGTTCTTC
CSVEAGSGGSSYNEQFF
>few|TRBJ2-5|TRBV29-1|TRBD1
TGCAGCGTAGACAGGGTTGGAGAGACCCAGTACTTC
CSVDRVGETQYF
>few|TRBJ2-6|TRBV9|.
TGTGCCAGCGGGAGTAGCTCTGGGGCCAACGTCCTGACTTTC
CASGSSSGANVLTF
>.|TRBJ2-6|TRBV30|.
TGTGCCTGGGTTGGGACTTCTGGGGCCAACGTCCTGACTTTC
CAWVGTSGANVLTF
>.|TRBJ2-5|TRBV20-1|.
TGCAGTGCTGGTGGTGAGACCCAGTACTTC
CSAGGETQYF
>.|TRBJ2-2|TRBV13|TRBD1
TGTGCCAGCAGCCAGACAGGGGACCCCACCGGGGAGCTGTTTTTT
CASSQTGDPTGELFF
>.|TRBJ2-3|TRBV28|.
TGTGCCAGCAGTCCTACCTCGGCCGGGGTGCATACGCAGTATTTT
CASSPTSAGVHTQYF
>.|TRBJ1-2|TRBV13|TRBD1
TGTGCCAGCAGCTTAAAAGGACAGGGGAACTATGGCTACACCTTC
CASSLKGQGNYGYTF
>.|TRBJ1-2|TRBV2|.
TGTGCCAGCAGAGACCCGGCAGACCAATATGGCTACACCTTC
CASRDPADQYGYTF
>.|TRBJ2-7|TRBV2|TRBD1
TGTGCCAGCAGACAGGGGTCCTACGAGCAGTACTTC
CASRQGSYEQYF
>.|TRBJ2-1|TRBV29-1|TRBD2
TGCAGCGCCCTAGGTCCTAGCGGGAGGGGAGGTGAGCAGTTCTTC
CSALGPSGRGGEQFF
>.|TRBJ1-2|TRBV11-2|TRBD1
TGTGCCAGCAGCTACTCCCCGGGCAGGGGGTACTATGGCTACACCTTC
CASSYSPGRGYYGYTF
>.|TRBJ2-1|TRBV10-3|TRBD2
TGTGCCATCAGTGAGTCCACTATAGCGGGAGCGACCTACAATGAGCAGTTCTTC
CAISESTIAGATYNEQFF
>.|TRBJ2-7|TRBV10-2|TRBD2
TGCGCCAGCAGTGAAGGTGCACTAGCGGGCTACGAGCAGTACTTC
CASSEGALAGYEQYF
>.|TRBJ1-5|TRBV30|.
TGTGCCTGGAGTGGGGGGGCTAATCAGCCCCAGCATTTT
CAWSGGANQPQHF
>once|TRBJ2-5|TRBV15|.
TGTGCCACCAGCAGGTTTAGGGCTGTAGAGAGAGAGACCCAGTACTTC
CATSRFRAVERETQYF
>.|TRBJ2-2|TRBV29-1|.
TGCAGCGCCCGCCAGGGCGGGTCCTCCGGGGAGCTGTTTTTT
CSARQGGSSGELFF
>.|TRBJ1-5|TRBV30|TRBD1
TGTGCCTGGAGGAAGACAGGGAGCAATCAGCCCCAGCATTTT
CAWRKTGSNQPQHF
>few|TRBJ2-4|TRBV2|.
TGTGCCAGCAGTGTATTTCTAAACATTCAGTACTTC
CASSVFLNIQYF
>.|TRBJ2-3|TRBV25-1|.
TGTGCCAGCAAGTCGGACTTGACTAGCACAGATACGCAGTATTTT
CASKSDLTSTDTQYF
>.|TRBJ1-5|TRBV30|.
TGTGCCTGGAGTCCCTGGGCGGGCTCGACAGGCCAGCCCCAGCATTTT
CAWSPWAGSTGQPQHF
>few|TRBJ2-5|TRBV30|.
TGTGCCTGGAGTGTACGAGAGACCCAGTACTTC
CAWSVRETQYF
>.|TRBJ2-5|TRBV29-1|TRBD1
TGCAGCGTTGAAAAGGACAGGGGCGGCGAGACCCAGTACTTC
CSVEKDRGGETQYF